These T cell receptor beta chains were read from a single sample in a study of Tregs in tolerant kidney transplant recipients. Repertoires were generated with immunoSEQ multiplex PCR, while TCRdb's copy carries only in-frame clones and drops some. The table records 50,000 or so clones, about 90% of them present only once. The sequenced sample was Tregs from blood. The receptors stem from a human donor in good health. CDR3s include the opening cysteine and the closing phenylalanine or tryptophan. The D gene is left open where the match is weak. Clone sizes are given selectively: once, few, many, or a class where the clone is expanded.

v_call	j_call	clone_size	d_call	cdr3_nt	cdr3_aa
TRBV18	TRBJ1-5	.	TRBD1	TGTGCCAGCTCACTCTTCTCGGGACAGGGGGAACAGCCCCAGCATTTT	CASSLFSGQGEQPQHF
TRBV11-3	TRBJ2-7	.	TRBD2	TGTGCCAGCAGCTTAGCGGGGGGGATCTACGAGCAGTACTTC	CASSLAGGIYEQYF
TRBV4-2	TRBJ1-3	.	.	TGTGCCAGCAGCCAAGATCACAGAACCTCTGGAAACACCATATATTTT	CASSQDHRTSGNTIYF
TRBV11-2	TRBJ1-4	.	.	TGTGCCAGCAGCTTAGGAGTGCGGGCAGAACACGAAAAACTGTTTTTT	CASSLGVRAEHEKLFF
TRBV10-2	TRBJ2-7	.	.	TGCGCCAGCAGTGGCAACAGGGTCTACGAGCAGTACTTC	CASSGNRVYEQYF
TRBV29-1	TRBJ1-4	.	.	TGCAGCGTTAAGGGGTATCCGAGTGAAAAACTGTTTTTT	CSVKGYPSEKLFF
TRBV5-1	TRBJ2-5	.	.	TGCGCCAGCAGCTTTTCAGGACAAGAGACCCAGTACTTC	CASSFSGQETQYF
TRBV9	TRBJ1-1	.	.	TGTGCCAGCAGCGTAGTGCAGGGCCCTGAAGCTTTCTTT	CASSVVQGPEAFF
TRBV6-6	TRBJ1-2	.	.	TGTGCCAGCAGTTACAGGGAATCTAACTATGGCTACACCTTC	CASSYRESNYGYTF
TRBV2	TRBJ1-6	.	TRBD1	TGTGCCAGCAGTGAGGCAGGGGGCGCGAGGTCACCCCTCCACTTT	CASSEAGGARSPLHF
TRBV7-8	TRBJ1-2	once	.	TGTGCCAGCAGCTTAGCGCGGGACGGATCTTATGGCTACACCTTC	CASSLARDGSYGYTF
TRBV18	TRBJ2-1	once	.	TGTGCCAGCTCGCTGGCGGATTACAATGAGCAGTTCTTC	CASSLADYNEQFF
TRBV15	TRBJ1-1	.	.	TGTGCCACCAGCAGAGAGTTGGACACTGAAGCTTTCTTT	CATSRELDTEAFF
TRBV11-2	TRBJ1-2	once	.	TGTGCCAGCAGCTTTAATTTGGAGTACTATGGCTACACCTTC	CASSFNLEYYGYTF
TRBV2	TRBJ2-5	.	TRBD1	TGTGCCAGCAGTCGGGACAGGGGATACCAAGAGACCCAGTACTTC	CASSRDRGYQETQYF
TRBV5-4	TRBJ2-5	.	.	TGTGCCAGCAGCTTTGAATTAAGGGCAGAGACCCAGTACTTC	CASSFELRAETQYF
TRBV5-1	TRBJ2-3	once	.	TGCGCCAGCAACCCCTGGGGGGCAGGGGAATACACAGATACGCAGTATTTT	CASNPWGAGEYTDTQYF
TRBV5-1	TRBJ2-5	.	.	TGCGCCAGCAGCTTGGGGCAGGGAGAAGAGACCCAGTACTTC	CASSLGQGEETQYF
TRBV6-5	TRBJ2-1	.	.	TGTGCCAGCAGTTACGCGGGCTACACTGAGCAGTTCTTC	CASSYAGYTEQFF
TRBV6-5	TRBJ1-2	.	.	TGTGCCAGCAGTCTACCGGGGCAAGGCTACACCTTC	CASSLPGQGYTF
TRBV5-1	TRBJ2-3	.	TRBD1	TGCGCCAGCAGCCTTGACAGGGGAAGGGGCACAGATACGCAGTATTTT	CASSLDRGRGTDTQYF
TRBV30	TRBJ1-5	.	.	TGTGCCTGGAGTAGGTCAAGGGAGGGTCAGCCCCAGCATTTT	CAWSRSREGQPQHF
TRBV19	TRBJ1-5	.	.	TGTGCCAGTAGTCCCCATGGAGGGGTGGGTGGCAATCAGCCCCAGCATTTT	CASSPHGGVGGNQPQHF
TRBV5-1	TRBJ2-1	few	.	TGCGCCAGCAGCTATTACGCCGGGACGTCCTCCTACAATGAGCAGTTCTTC	CASSYYAGTSSYNEQFF
TRBV7-2	TRBJ1-6	.	.	TGTGCCAGCAGCTCGAGAGGGCTCTCCTATAATTCACCCCTCCACTTT	CASSSRGLSYNSPLHF
TRBV5-4	TRBJ1-2	.	.	TGTGCCAGCAGCTTGGGAGCCATCAACTATGGCTACACCTTC	CASSLGAINYGYTF
TRBV5-1	TRBJ2-5	.	TRBD2	TGCGCCAGCAGCTTGTCAGTGACTAGCGTTCAAGAGACCCAGTACTTC	CASSLSVTSVQETQYF
TRBV21-1	TRBJ2-7	once	.	TGTGCCAGCAGCAAAGTTCCAGGGATTACGTACGAGCAGTACTTC	CASSKVPGITYEQYF
TRBV5-1	TRBJ2-5	.	TRBD1	TGCGCCAGCACAGACAGGGTAGAGACCCAGTACTTC	CASTDRVETQYF
TRBV5-1	TRBJ2-7	.	.	TGCGCCAGCAGCTCGGGAAGGAATCCCTACGAGCAGTACTTC	CASSSGRNPYEQYF
TRBV7-6	TRBJ1-6	once	TRBD1	TGTGCCAGCAGCTTAAACAGGGGGCCTAATTCACCCCTCCACTTT	CASSLNRGPNSPLHF
TRBV19	TRBJ1-1	once	.	TGTGCCAGTAGTCTCTTGGCCTCCTGGGTGAGCACTGAAGCTTTCTTT	CASSLLASWVSTEAFF
TRBV9	TRBJ1-1	.	.	TGTGCCAGCAGCGTAGTTGGACCGACGTTTTCCACTGAAGCTTTCTTT	CASSVVGPTFSTEAFF
TRBV27	TRBJ2-7	.	TRBD1	TGTGCCAGCAGCCTTGACAGGGGTGGCCACGAGCAGTACTTC	CASSLDRGGHEQYF
TRBV6-4	TRBJ2-3	.	TRBD2	TGTGCCAGCAGTGCCGGGGGGGCCACAGATACGCAGTATTTT	CASSAGGATDTQYF
TRBV19	TRBJ1-2	.	.	TGTGCCAGTAGGAGCCTCACGAACTATGGCTACACCTTC	CASRSLTNYGYTF
TRBV18	TRBJ2-6	.	.	TGTGCCAGCTCACCGGGTCCCCTCTCTGGGGCCAACGTCCTGACTTTC	CASSPGPLSGANVLTF
TRBV2	TRBJ1-1	.	.	TGTGCCAGCATGGCAGGGATCACTGAAGCTTTCTTT	CASMAGITEAFF
TRBV7-3	TRBJ2-2	.	TRBD2	TGTGCCAGCAGCCCTAACCACGTAGGACTAGCGGGGGGTACTAACACCGGGGAGCTGTTTTTT	CASSPNHVGLAGGTNTGELFF
TRBV5-1	TRBJ1-1	.	.	TGCGCCAGCAGCTTAGGACTGTCGAACACTGAAGCTTTCTTT	CASSLGLSNTEAFF
TRBV29-1	TRBJ2-3	.	TRBD2	TGCAGCGTTAGCGGGAGGGCGGGCACAGATACGCAGTATTTT	CSVSGRAGTDTQYF
TRBV10-3	TRBJ2-5	.	TRBD1	TGTGCCATCAGTGCGACAGGGGAAGAGACCCAGTACTTC	CAISATGEETQYF
TRBV30	TRBJ2-7	.	TRBD2	TGTGCCATGAGGAGGCGGGGGGCCCCCGAGCAGTACTTC	CAMRRRGAPEQYF
TRBV6-5	TRBJ1-5	.	.	TGTGCCAGCAGCCTGGCGGGTTATGGCAATCAGCCCCAGCATTTT	CASSLAGYGNQPQHF
TRBV6-1	TRBJ2-7	.	.	TGTGCCAGCAGTGAAGTGACAGGCCTCTACGAGCAGTACTTC	CASSEVTGLYEQYF
TRBV12-5	TRBJ2-6	.	TRBD1	TGTGCTAGTGGTTTGGTACCGATCGGGGCAGGGGGTACTGGGGCCAACGTCCTGACTTTC	CASGLVPIGAGGTGANVLTF
TRBV19	TRBJ1-5	.	TRBD1	TGTGCCAGTAGTATCCGGACAGGTAAGAGCAATCAGCCCCAGCATTTT	CASSIRTGKSNQPQHF
TRBV5-1	TRBJ2-7	.	.	TGCGCCAGCAGCTTTAGCGGTGCCTACGAGCAGTACTTC	CASSFSGAYEQYF
TRBV5-1	TRBJ2-1	.	TRBD2	TGCGCCAGCCATGTTCGGACTAGCGGGGGAGAGCAGTTCTTC	CASHVRTSGGEQFF
TRBV21-1	TRBJ2-1	.	.	TGTGCCAGCAGCAGGGCCCAAGGGTACAATGAGCAGTTCTTC	CASSRAQGYNEQFF
TRBV30	TRBJ1-5	once	.	TGTGCCAGTTCAGGGGCCGGCAATCAGCCCCAGCATTTT	CASSGAGNQPQHF
TRBV6-1	TRBJ1-5	.	.	TGTGCCAGCACCGACGGGACGTATCAGCCCCAGCATTTT	CASTDGTYQPQHF
TRBV2	TRBJ2-1	once	.	TGTGCCAGCAGTGAACGGACGAATGAGCAGTTCTTC	CASSERTNEQFF
TRBV6-5	TRBJ2-5	.	.	TGTGCCAGCAGTTTGAGGGGGCAAGAGACCCAGTACTTC	CASSLRGQETQYF
TRBV7-9	TRBJ1-3	.	.	TGTGCCAGCAGCTGGGACATCTCTGGAAACACCATATATTTT	CASSWDISGNTIYF
TRBV6-6	TRBJ1-2	.	.	TGTGCCAGCAGTTACCGGTTGGGATATGGCTACACCTTC	CASSYRLGYGYTF
TRBV9	TRBJ1-6	.	.	TGTGCCAGCAGCGTAGGTTCACAGGGCCTACCCCTCCACTTT	CASSVGSQGLPLHF